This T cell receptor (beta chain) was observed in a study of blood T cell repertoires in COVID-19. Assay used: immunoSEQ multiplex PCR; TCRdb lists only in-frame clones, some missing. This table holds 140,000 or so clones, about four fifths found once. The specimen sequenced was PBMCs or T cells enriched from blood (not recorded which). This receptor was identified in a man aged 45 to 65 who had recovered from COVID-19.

The CDR3 coding sequence is TGTGCCAGCAGCTCTACAACGGGGGTCGGGAGGAATCAGCCCCAGCATTTT. Protein product: CASSSTTGVGRNQPQHF. The J gene is TRBJ1-5, the V gene TRBV7-9, with D perhaps TRBD1 (5 bases). Deletions cut 4 bases from V and 4 bases from J, with 20 bases between. This CDR3 is built from 17 residues. CDR1 is SEHNR and CDR2 is FQNEAQ in the germline V gene (reference sequence).